Sequencing of this T cell receptor beta chain was carried out in a study of blood T cells in healthy people across ages. The overall study: Capturing about one barcoded beta molecule per two T cells was achieved by template switching. Study-wide results and caveats: Measured against age, TCR beta diversity per million T cells decreased in a roughly linear manner. Among long-lived donors, naive CD4+ cells were more numerous and diversity higher than in aged donors.

Sample-barcoded 5' priming and a J-beta primer mix drove a second PCR of roughly 7 to 11 cycles. One entry per CDR3 protein results from TCRdb running MiXCR on the 5' RACE reads. In the table there are hundreds of thousands of distinct CDR3 sequences, roughly 58% of which are singletons. Isolation yielded PBMCs, at least 7 million per sample, in every case. Germline V lookup: CDR1 SGHVS, CDR2 FQNEAQ. This CDR3 is 15 amino acids long. In the case of this clonotype: Its target is not known.

This receptor was identified in a man in his 60s in good health. The chain couples TRBV7-8 to TRBJ2-5; D is tentatively TRBD1 or TRBD2 (5 bases each). The J call may be in error: the DNA end matches TRBJ2-7 better. Material for sequencing was blood. The CDR3 loop reads CASSSGASFLNEQYF. The CDR3 bases are TGTGCCAGCAGCTCTGGGGCTAGCTTCTTGAACGAGCAGTACTTC.